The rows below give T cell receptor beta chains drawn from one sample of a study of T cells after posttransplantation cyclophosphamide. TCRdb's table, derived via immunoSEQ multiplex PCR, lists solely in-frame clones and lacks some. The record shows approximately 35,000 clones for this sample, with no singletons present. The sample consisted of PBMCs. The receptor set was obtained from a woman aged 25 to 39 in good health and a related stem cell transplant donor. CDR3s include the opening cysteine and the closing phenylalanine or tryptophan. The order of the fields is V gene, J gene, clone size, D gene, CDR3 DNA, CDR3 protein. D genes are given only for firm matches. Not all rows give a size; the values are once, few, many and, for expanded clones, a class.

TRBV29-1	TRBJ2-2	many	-	TGCAGCGTCCGAAGCTCAGGGGAGTCCGGGGAGCTGTTTTTT	CSVRSSGESGELFF
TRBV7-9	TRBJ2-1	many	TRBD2	TGTGCCAGCATTCCAGGCGGGGGGGCCTACAATGAGCAGTTCTTC	CASIPGGGAYNEQFF
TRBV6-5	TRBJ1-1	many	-	TGTGCCAGCAGGGGGGGACGGCGAATGAACACTGAAGCTTTCTTT	CASRGGRRMNTEAFF
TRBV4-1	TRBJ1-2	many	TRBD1	TGCGCCAGCAATGACAGGGGAGGCTATGGCTACACCTTC	CASNDRGGYGYTF
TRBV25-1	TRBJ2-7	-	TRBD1	TGTGCCAGCAGCTTTGAGCAGGGGGCAACCTACGAGCAGTACTTC	CASSFEQGATYEQYF
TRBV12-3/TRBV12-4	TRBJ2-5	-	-	TGTGCCAGCAGCCGACTAGGAGGGGAGACCCAGTACTTC	CASSRLGGETQYF
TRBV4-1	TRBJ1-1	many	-	TGCGCCAGCTCCTACGCCACTGAAGCTTTCTTT	CASSYATEAFF
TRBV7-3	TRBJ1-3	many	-	TGTGCCAGCAGCCTGTCCTCCCTTATCTCTGGAAACACCATATATTTT	CASSLSSLISGNTIYF
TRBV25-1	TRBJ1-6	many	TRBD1	TGTGCCAGCGGACGGACAGGGAATAATTCACCCCTCCACTTT	CASGRTGNNSPLHF
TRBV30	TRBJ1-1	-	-	TGTGCCTGGAGTGCGCAGAAGAACACTGAAGCTTTCTTT	CAWSAQKNTEAFF
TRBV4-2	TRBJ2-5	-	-	TGTGCCAGCAGCCAAGAGCGGCTAGTCCAAGAGACCCAGTACTTC	CASSQERLVQETQYF
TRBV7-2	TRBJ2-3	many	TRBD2	TGTGCCAGCAGCTGGGCGGGGGGGTCCACAGATACGCAGTATTTT	CASSWAGGSTDTQYF
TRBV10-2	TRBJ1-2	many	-	TGCGCCAGCAGTGAACTACGTAGGCGTGGCTACACCTTC	CASSELRRRGYTF
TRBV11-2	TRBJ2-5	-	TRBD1	TGTGCCAGCAGCTTAGATGGATTCGGGACAGGGTACCAAGAGACCCAGTACTTC	CASSLDGFGTGYQETQYF
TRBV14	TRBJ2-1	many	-	TGTGCCAGCAGCCAAGCTTCTAGATCCAATGAGCAGTTCTTC	CASSQASRSNEQFF
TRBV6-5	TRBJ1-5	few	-	TGTGCCAGCAGTTACTCATCGGGGTCGGTTCAGCCCCAGCATTTT	CASSYSSGSVQPQHF
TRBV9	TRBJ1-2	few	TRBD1	TGTGCCAGCAGCGTGACCGGGACAGGTCTTGGCTACACCTTC	CASSVTGTGLGYTF
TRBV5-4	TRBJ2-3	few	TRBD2	TGTGCCAGCAGAGCCGGGACTAGCGGGGGAATGACAGATACGCAGTATTTT	CASRAGTSGGMTDTQYF
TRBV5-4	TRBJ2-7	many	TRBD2	TGTGCCAGCAGGGAAGCGGGACGGGCTACCTACGAGCAGTACTTC	CASREAGRATYEQYF
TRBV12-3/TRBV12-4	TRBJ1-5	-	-	TGTGCCAGCAGTCGAGGGGTGGGCAATCAGCCCCAGCATTTT	CASSRGVGNQPQHF
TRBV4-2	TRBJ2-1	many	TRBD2	TGTGCCAGCAGCCGAGGTGCGGGGGGGAACAACAATGAGCAGTTCTTC	CASSRGAGGNNNEQFF
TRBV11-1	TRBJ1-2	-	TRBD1	TGTGCCAGCAGCCCCGACAGGGTTTATGGCTACACCTTC	CASSPDRVYGYTF
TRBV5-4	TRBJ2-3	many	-	TGTGCCAGCAGCTCAACAGATACGCAGTATTTT	CASSSTDTQYF
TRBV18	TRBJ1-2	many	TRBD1	TGTGCCAGCTCACTATCCGGGACAGGGATTAACTATGGCTACACCTTC	CASSLSGTGINYGYTF
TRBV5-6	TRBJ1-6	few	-	TGTGCCAGCAGCATGGAAATGACTCAACCTCGTTCACCCCTCCACTTT	CASSMEMTQPRSPLHF
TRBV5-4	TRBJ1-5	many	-	TGTGCCAGCAGCATGCGGGGGATAGGGGACAATCAGCCCCAGCATTTT	CASSMRGIGDNQPQHF